This T cell receptor beta chain was observed in a study of breast tumors, draining lymph nodes, adjacent tissues. The lymph nodes were axillary draining lymph nodes from breast cancer patients. Germline V lookup: CDR1 LGHNA, CDR2 YNFKEQ. The CDR3 length is 14 residues. V lost 0 bases, J lost 2 bases, and 8 bases lay in between. TCRdb re-called the multiplex PCR reads through MiXCR, storing one row per CDR3 protein. This table holds some 130,000 distinct CDR3 sequences, 15% to 20% found once. This clonotype was counted ten times or more. This sequence was found in a female donor with breast cancer. Some clones in this sample may be carry-over from other donors' samples. This chain uses TRBV4-2 with TRBJ2-7, with no clear D. The material sequenced was axillary lymph node tissue. This CDR3 is CASSQDRVTYEQYF. The CDR3 DNA follows: TGTGCCAGCAGCCAAGACCGGGTGACCTACGAGCAGTACTTC.